Listed here are 25 T cell receptor beta chains from one sample, sequenced in a study of cytomegalovirus exposure and HLA in healthy donors. 13 Jbeta primers and 60 Vbeta primers were used for the PCR. Assay used: immunoSEQ multiplex PCR; TCRdb lists only in-frame clones, some missing. The repertoire consists of roughly 150,000 clones, with 82% occurring once and the leading ten covering under 7.5%. Sequenced: PBMCs. These receptors were taken from a woman in her fifties or sixties in good health and CMV-seropositive.

This clone was recorded only once. This chain connects TRBV4-3 to TRBJ2-7, with 7 bases aligning to TRBD1. V shed 2 bases, J shed 2 bases, and the junction held 6 bases outside the gene matches. This CDR3 region has 15 residues. Germline CDR1 and CDR2: LGHNA and YSLEER. CDR3 coding DNA: TGCGCCAGCAGCCAACACTGGACAGGTCCCTACGAGCAGTACTTC. As protein: CASSQHWTGPYEQYF.

In this sample, this clone turned up once. The gene calls are TRBV13 and TRBJ2-7, with D unclear. The CDR3 extends over 12 amino acids. The germline V and J ends were trimmed by 1 base and 4 bases, with 5 bases remaining between them. The germline V gene encodes CDR1 PRHDT and CDR2 FYEKMQ (reference sequence). CDR3 sequence (DNA): TGTGCCAGCAGCTTAGATCGGTACGAGCAGTACTTC. Residues: CASSLDRYEQYF. Drawing the rest from reference TRBV13 and TRBJ2-7, the complete variable domain is AAGVIQSPRHLIKEKRETATLKCYPIPRHDTVYWYQQGPGQDPQFLISFYEKMQSDKGSIPDRFSAQQFSDYHSELNMSSLELGDSALYFCASSLDRYEQYFGPGTRLTVT.

The CDR3 sequence: CASRSGTGGNYEQYF. The DNA for the CDR3 is TGTGCCAGCAGGTCCGGGACAGGGGGTAATTACGAGCAGTACTTC. V is TRBV2 and J is TRBJ2-7; TRBD1 matches at 11 bases. Germline CDR1 and CDR2: SNHLY and FYNNEI. The CDR3 totals 15 residues. The ends lost 6 bases at V and 4 bases at J; junction bases unmatched: 8.

The J gene is TRBJ2-5, the V gene TRBV5-4; TRBD1 agrees at 9 bases. The CDR3 has 15 amino acids. V lost 4 bases and J lost 5; bases outside the gene matches: 9. CDR1 and CDR2 from the germline V gene are SGHNT and YYREEE (reference sequence). This CDR3 reads CASSPSTGGGETQYF. DNA of the CDR3: TGTGCCAGCAGCCCCTCGACAGGGGGAGGCGAGACCCAGTACTTC.

CDR3 bases: TGCAGCGCTGCTAGGATGACAGGTTACACTGAAGCTTTCTTT. This codes for CSAARMTGYTEAFF. The chain is built from TRBV29-1 and TRBJ1-1, with D possibly being TRBD1 (6 bases). V shed 7 bases and J shed 3 bases, with 18 bases lying between them. This CDR3 has 14 residues. From germline, CDR1 is SQVTM and CDR2 ANQGSEA.

The chain couples TRBV2 to TRBJ2-5, with D maybe TRBD2 (6 bases). V dropped 5 bases and J dropped 4 bases, with 14 bases sitting between them. Germline V lookup: CDR1 SNHLY, CDR2 FYNNEI. This CDR3 spans 14 amino acids. The CDR3 sequence: CASSSLGGGETQYF. For the CDR3, the DNA is TGTGCCAGCAGTTCTCTCGGGGGTGGAGAGACCCAGTACTTC.

The rearrangement uses TRBV27 and TRBJ1-5; D is undetermined. Between the trimmed V and J ends, which lost 0 bases and 4 bases, there was a span of 13 bases. From germline, CDR1 is MNHEY and CDR2 SMNVEV (reference sequence). CDR3 length equals 16 residues. The CDR3, as DNA: TGTGCCAGCAGTTTATCGTACGGAGGGCAAAATCAGCCCCAGCATTTT. Protein sequence: CASSLSYGGQNQPQHF.

The chain joins TRBV4-1 to TRBJ2-1; D is unclear. V was cut by 0 bases and J by 0 bases, with 9 bases left in between. The CDR3 has 16 residues. CDR1 is MGHRA, CDR2 YSYEKL, per germline. The CDR3 DNA sequence: TGCGCCAGCAGCCAAGAACACCCCTCCTCCTACAATGAGCAGTTCTTC. Translating gives CASSQEHPSSYNEQFF.

V usage is TRBV5-6 and J usage is TRBJ1-1; the D is unclear. CDR1 is SGHDT, CDR2 YYEEEE, per germline. Trimming took 1 base from V and 1 from J, leaving 5 bases between them. The CDR3 is 13 amino acids. CDR3 region: CASSLRQNTEAFF. The CDR3 nucleotides read TGTGCCAGCAGCTTGAGACAGAACACTGAAGCTTTCTTT.

The chain links TRBV15 to TRBJ1-2; 7 bases line up with TRBD1. This CDR3 spans 16 amino acids. Trimming cost V 1 base and J 0 bases; bases outside gene matches: 5. Germline V gene lookup returns CDR1 LNHNV and CDR2 YYDKDF (reference sequence). CDR3 in DNA: TGTGCCACCAGCAGAGTAAAGGGGGCATCTAACTATGGCTACACCTTC. The encoded protein is CATSRVKGASNYGYTF.

J is TRBJ2-7 and V is TRBV7-8, with 13 bases that match TRBD2. Losses at the gene ends were 6 bases for V and 2 bases for J; bases not matched to a gene: 7. This CDR3 region has 16 residues. CDR1 is SGHVS, CDR2 FQNEAQ, per germline. In DNA, the CDR3 is TGTGCCAGCAGGGGGGGACTAGCGGGGTTCCCCTACGAGCAGTACTTC. Amino acids: CASRGGLAGFPYEQYF.

This rearrangement joins TRBV2 to TRBJ1-4, with 9 bases aligning to TRBD1. The J segment lost 10 bases and the V segment lost 3 bases, leaving 3 bases of the junction unmatched. From germline, CDR1 is SNHLY and CDR2 FYNNEI. The CDR3 is 13 residues long. The CDR3, as DNA: TGTGCCAGCAGTGAGGGACAGGGAGGAAAACTGTTTTTT. Amino acids: CASSEGQGGKLFF. The whole variable domain, remainder taken from reference TRBV2 and TRBJ1-4, is EPEVTQTPSHQVTQMGQEVILRCVPISNHLYFYWYRQILGQKVEFLVSFYNNEISEKSEIFDDQFSVERPDGSNFTLKIRSTKLEDSAMYFCASSEGQGGKLFFGSGTQLSVL.

CDR3 sequence: CASSFKVDNEQFF. In nucleotides, the CDR3 is TGTGCCAGCAGCTTTAAAGTAGACAATGAGCAGTTCTTC. The chain is built from TRBV9 and TRBJ2-1, with D hard to call. Per germline, CDR1 SGDLS and CDR2 YYNGEE. This CDR3 region has 13 residues. Trimming left V 4 bases short and J 5 bases short, with 10 bases between.

This chain connects TRBV4-3 to TRBJ1-2, with D possibly being TRBD1 (6 bases). The CDR3 sequence is 16 residues long. Trimming removed 1 base at V and 0 bases at J, with 12 bases between. The germline V gene has CDR1 LGHNA and CDR2 YSLEER. The CDR3 loop reads CASSQGIGGANYGYTF. CDR3 sequence (DNA): TGCGCCAGCAGCCAAGGGATAGGGGGGGCTAACTATGGCTACACCTTC.

The chain uses TRBV15 and TRBJ1-4, with D possibly TRBD1 on 6 matching bases. Germline-derived CDR1 and CDR2 are LNHNV and YYDKDF (reference sequence). This CDR3 comprises 13 residues. Trimming cost V 9 bases and J 2 bases, with 10 bases left between them. CDR3 sequence (DNA): TGTGCCACGAGAACAGGGACTAATGAAAAACTGTTTTTT. Translated, it gives CATRTGTNEKLFF.

There are a few counts of this clone. The rearrangement joins TRBV27 to TRBJ2-2; a weak D match, TRBD2 (5 bases). This CDR3 has 16 residues. The V gene lost 6 bases and the J gene lost 5 bases, with 19 bases spanning the gap. The germline V gene has CDR1 MNHEY and CDR2 SMNVEV (reference sequence). CDR3 sequence: CASSPWRGHGTGELFF. The CDR3 DNA follows: TGTGCCAGCAGCCCCTGGCGAGGGCACGGGACCGGGGAGCTGTTTTTT.

The chain employs TRBV13 and TRBJ2-6; 11 bases map to TRBD2. Per the germline V gene, CDR1 is PRHDT and CDR2 is FYEKMQ (reference sequence). This CDR3 has 20 amino acids. Trimming cost V 0 bases and J 0 bases; bases outside gene matches: 7. This chain's CDR3 is CASSLGLTGTSGSGANVLTF. The CDR3 region has the DNA TGTGCCAGCAGCTTAGGCCTCACGGGGACTAGCGGCTCTGGGGCCAACGTCCTGACTTTC.

The CDR3 loop reads CASSLVEGGYTDTQYF. CDR3 sequence (DNA): TGCGCCAGCAGCTTGGTCGAGGGGGGGTACACAGATACGCAGTATTTT. This sequence joins TRBV5-1 and TRBJ2-3, with a tentative D call TRBD2 (7 bases). The germline V gene encodes CDR1 SGHRS and CDR2 YFSETQ. The CDR3 runs 16 residues. Trimming shortened V by 0 bases and J by 2 bases, and 13 bases separated the two germline ends.

This CDR3 reads CASSDREYEQYF. The CDR3 DNA reads as TGTGCCAGTAGCGACAGGGAATACGAGCAGTACTTC. The chain carries TRBV19 and TRBJ2-7; 7 bases fit TRBD1. The junction had 3 bases not matched to a gene; V was cut back by 6 bases and J by 4 bases. This CDR3 region has 12 residues. Looked up from germline, CDR1 is LNHDA and CDR2 is SQIVND (reference sequence).

The chain links TRBV7-2 to TRBJ1-2, with no clear D. Germline V gives CDR1 SGHTA, CDR2 FQGNSA. V was shortened by 4 bases and J by 8 bases, with 17 bases between the two germline ends. The CDR3 is 14 residues long. In DNA form, the CDR3 reads TGTGCCAGCAGCTCCCATGGCGGGAGGTACGGCTACACCTTC. Its protein is CASSSHGGRYGYTF.

CDR3 DNA: TGTGCCAGCAGCGGACGGACAGGGGGTGAAAAACTGTTTTTT. Its protein is CASSGRTGGEKLFF. This chain connects TRBV7-9 to TRBJ1-4; 10 bases map to TRBD1. Germline CDR1 and CDR2: SEHNR and FQNEAQ (reference sequence). The CDR3 extends over 14 amino acids. The J segment lost 7 bases and the V segment lost 5 bases, leaving 4 bases of the junction unmatched.

This clone has a handful of counts. The V call is TRBV7-9, the J call TRBJ2-1; perhaps TRBD2 as D (6 bases). V was cut by 3 bases and J by 5 bases, with 17 bases left in between. The CDR3 spans 16 residues. The germline CDR1 and CDR2 sequences are SEHNR and FQNEAQ (reference sequence). The CDR3 is CASSFGTSPGNNEQFF. The CDR3 region has the DNA TGTGCCAGCAGCTTCGGAACTAGCCCAGGGAACAATGAGCAGTTCTTC.

The V gene is TRBV6-5, the J gene TRBJ1-4, with D unclear. V lost 6 bases to trimming and J lost 7 bases, with 15 bases between them. CDR1 is MNHEY and CDR2 is SVGAGI in the germline V gene. CDR3 size: 14 residues. For the CDR3, the DNA is TGTGCCAGCAGCCGAGCGGCCCGGGTTGAAAAACTGTTTTTT. It specifies CASSRAARVEKLFF.

The CDR3 bases are TGTGCCTGGAGTGTACGGAGGGGGCGTGCCGGGGAGCTGTTTTTT. Its protein product is CAWSVRRGRAGELFF. The J gene is TRBJ2-2, the V gene TRBV30; TRBD1 is a possible D gene (7 bases). The length of the CDR3 is 15 residues. Trimming cost V 0 bases and J 6 bases, with 14 bases left between them. In germline, CDR1 is GTSNPN, CDR2 SVGIG (reference sequence). The full variable domain, with the rest looked up from reference TRBV30 and TRBJ2-2, is SQTIHQWPATLVQPVGSPLSLECTVEGTSNPNLYWYRQAAGRGLQLLFYSVGIGQISSEVPQNLSASRPQDRQFILSSKKLLLSDSGFYLCAWSVRRGRAGELFFGEGSRLTVL.

The chain carries TRBV2 and TRBJ2-7; D not certain. Trimming removed 3 bases from V and 6 bases from J, with 6 bases in between. Germline lookup yields CDR1 SNHLY and CDR2 FYNNEI. This CDR3 contains 11 residues. The chain's CDR3 is CASSDYSEQYF. DNA for the CDR3: TGTGCCAGCAGTGATTACAGCGAGCAGTACTTC.